Sequencing of this TCR beta chain was carried out in a study of blood T cell repertoires in COVID-19. Across the study: Collection of acute and convalescent COVID-19 samples took place in the United States, Italy and Spain.

Original processing notes: Reference gene primer amplification gave estimated nucleated cell counts. Assay used: immunoSEQ multiplex PCR; TCRdb lists only in-frame clones, some missing. From that table come the V and J calls and clone size; the DNA was used to work out D and trimming. The sample yields more than 250,000 clones, approximately 86% seen once. The CDR3 spans 13 residues. Unmatched junction bases numbered 3, after V lost 4 bases and J lost 2 bases. The germline gives CDR1 SGHNT, CDR2 YYREEE (reference sequence). The source of this sequence is a human donor in a cohort sampled during active COVID-19. The chain couples TRBV5-4 to TRBJ2-7, with 7 bases aligning to TRBD1. The sequenced sample was peripheral blood. In nucleotides, the CDR3 is TGTGCCAGCAGCCCGCAGGGGGCCTACGAGCAGTACTTC. Translation: CASSPQGAYEQYF.